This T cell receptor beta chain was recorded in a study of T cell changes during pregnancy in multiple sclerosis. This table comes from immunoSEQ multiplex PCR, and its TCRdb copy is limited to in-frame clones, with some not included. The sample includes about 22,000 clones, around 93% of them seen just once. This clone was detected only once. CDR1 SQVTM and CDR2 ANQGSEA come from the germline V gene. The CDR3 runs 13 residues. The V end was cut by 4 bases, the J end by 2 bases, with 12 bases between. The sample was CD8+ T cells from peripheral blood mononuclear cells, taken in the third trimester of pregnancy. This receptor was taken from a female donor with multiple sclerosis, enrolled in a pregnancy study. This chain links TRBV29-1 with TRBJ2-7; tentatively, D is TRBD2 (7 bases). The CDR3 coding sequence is TGCAGCGTTGCGGGGGGCAATACCTACGAGCAGTACTTC. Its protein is CSVAGGNTYEQYF.